This entry concerns a single TCR beta chain. Its specificity is unknown. These data come from a study of regulatory and conventional T cells in RAG deficiency. General study findings and limits: Patient subsets had shorter CDR3s; Omenn Treg-Tconv overlap exceeded 85%. These Omenn syndrome Treg sorts may hold peripherally activated cells instead.

The sorted conventional CD4+ T cells were CD25-low and CD127-high, with genomic DNA sequenced. Repertoires were generated with immunoSEQ multiplex PCR, while TCRdb's copy carries only in-frame clones and drops some. Among roughly 34,000 clones listed, about 75% were seen once. The sample was also reused in another study, on regulatory T cells. This second study says: Primers: 52 TRBV forward and 13 TRBJ reverse. In patients, unique TRB V-J pairs were restricted and V/J usage skewed, especially in Tregs.

This sequence was found in a human donor in good health. Sequenced sample: CD4+ effector T cells sorted from blood.

The CDR3 here is CASSKGQGTHGYTF. CDR3 coding DNA: TGTGCCAGCAGCAAAGGACAGGGGACGCATGGCTACACCTTC. V is TRBV7-2 and J is TRBJ1-2; 9 bases are shared with TRBD1. CDR1 and CDR2 from the germline V gene are SGHTA and FQGNSA. CDR3 size: 14 residues. J gave up 6 bases and V 5 bases, and 7 bases lay outside the gene matches.